The source of this T cell receptor beta chain is a study of T cells in Graves' hyperthyroidism and ophthalmopathy. Subjects aged 18 to 65 presented with newly diagnosed hyperthyroidism of less than 2 months' duration. Each diagnosis drew on symptoms, thyroxine, TRAb, thyroid ultrasound and orbital computed tomography findings. Using RNA transcripts as the source, TCR beta CDR3 regions were amplified. HTBI primers were the set used in a first-round RT-PCR of the TCR CDR3. TCRdb used MiXCR to reprocess the multiplex PCR reads, holding one entry per CDR3 protein. The sample holds around 350,000 distinct CDR3 sequences, approximately 20% seen once. This clonotype was found many times. V was pared by 3 bases and J by 9 bases, with 14 bases of the junction left unmatched. This CDR3 is built from 15 residues.

This TCR was recovered from a woman under 30 with Graves' hyperthyroidism. This rearrangement joins TRBV12-3 or TRBV12-4 to TRBJ2-7; 7 bases match TRBD1. Sequencing used blood. CDR3 nucleotide sequence: TGTGCCAGCAGTTTCAGGAGACAGGGCGTGGACGGGCAGTACTTC. It specifies CASSFRRQGVDGQYF.